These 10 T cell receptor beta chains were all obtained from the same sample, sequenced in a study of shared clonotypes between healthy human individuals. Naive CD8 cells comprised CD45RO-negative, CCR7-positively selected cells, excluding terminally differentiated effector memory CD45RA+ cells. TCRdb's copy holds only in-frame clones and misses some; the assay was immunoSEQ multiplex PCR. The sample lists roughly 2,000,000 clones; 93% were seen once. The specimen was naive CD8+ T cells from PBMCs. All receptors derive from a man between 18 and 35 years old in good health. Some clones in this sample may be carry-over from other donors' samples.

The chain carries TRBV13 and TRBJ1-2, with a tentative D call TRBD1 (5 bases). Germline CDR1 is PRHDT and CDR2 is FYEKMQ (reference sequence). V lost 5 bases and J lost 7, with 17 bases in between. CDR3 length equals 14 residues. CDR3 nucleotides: TGTGCCAGCAGCCCTTCCGGGACGGGGGGTGGCTACACCTTC. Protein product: CASSPSGTGGGYTF.

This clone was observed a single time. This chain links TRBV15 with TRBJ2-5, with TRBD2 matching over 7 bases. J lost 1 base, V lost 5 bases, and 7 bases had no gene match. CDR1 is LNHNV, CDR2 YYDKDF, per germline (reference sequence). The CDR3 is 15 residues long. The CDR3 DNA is TGTGCCACCAGCCGGGGGGTAGGGCTCCAAGAGACCCAGTACTTC. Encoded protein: CATSRGVGLQETQYF.

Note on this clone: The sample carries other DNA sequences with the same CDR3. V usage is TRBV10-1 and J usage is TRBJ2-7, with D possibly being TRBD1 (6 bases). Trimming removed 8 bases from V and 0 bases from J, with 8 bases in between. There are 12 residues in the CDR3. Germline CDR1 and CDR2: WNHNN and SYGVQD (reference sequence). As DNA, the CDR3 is TGCGCCAGCTCGGACAGCTCCTACGAGCAGTACTTC. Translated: CASSDSSYEQYF.

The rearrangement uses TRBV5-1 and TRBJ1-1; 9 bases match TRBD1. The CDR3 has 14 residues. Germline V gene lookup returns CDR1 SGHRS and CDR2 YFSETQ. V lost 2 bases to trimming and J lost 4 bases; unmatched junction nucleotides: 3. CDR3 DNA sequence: TGCGCCAGCAGCTTCGAGACAGGGGGCACTGAAGCTTTCTTT. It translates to CASSFETGGTEAFF.

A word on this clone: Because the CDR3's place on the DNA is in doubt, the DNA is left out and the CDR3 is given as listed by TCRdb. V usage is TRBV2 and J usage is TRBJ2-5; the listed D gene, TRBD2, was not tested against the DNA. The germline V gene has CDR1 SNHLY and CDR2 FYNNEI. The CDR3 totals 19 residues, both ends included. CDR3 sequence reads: CASSLIWEREGRSIGTQYF.

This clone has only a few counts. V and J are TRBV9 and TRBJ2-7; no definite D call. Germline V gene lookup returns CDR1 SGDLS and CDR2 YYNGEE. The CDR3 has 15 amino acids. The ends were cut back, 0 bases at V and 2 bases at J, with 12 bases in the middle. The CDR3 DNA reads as TGTGCCAGCAGCGTAGCCCCAGTGGGCACCTACGAGCAGTACTTC. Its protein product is CASSVAPVGTYEQYF.

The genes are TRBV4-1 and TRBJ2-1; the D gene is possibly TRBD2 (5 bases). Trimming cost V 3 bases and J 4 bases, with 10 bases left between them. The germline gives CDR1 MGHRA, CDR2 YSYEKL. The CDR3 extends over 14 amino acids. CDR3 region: CASSHASRYNEQFF. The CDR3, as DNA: TGCGCCAGCAGCCACGCTAGCAGGTACAATGAGCAGTTCTTC.

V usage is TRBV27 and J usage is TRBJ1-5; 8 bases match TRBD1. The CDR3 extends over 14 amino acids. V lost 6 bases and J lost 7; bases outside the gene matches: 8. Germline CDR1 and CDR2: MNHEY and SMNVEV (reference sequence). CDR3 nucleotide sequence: TGTGCCAGCAGCCAGGGGACAGGCGGGCAGCCCCAGCATTTT. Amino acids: CASSQGTGGQPQHF.

The CDR3 bases are TGTGCCAGCTCACCTACCCCCGGGGGCGAGCAGTACTTC. Translation gives CASSPTPGGEQYF. This sequence joins TRBV18 and TRBJ2-7; maybe TRBD2 (6 bases). Per the germline V gene, CDR1 is KGHSH and CDR2 is LQKENI. The CDR3 has 13 amino acids. V was shortened by 3 bases and J by 6 bases, with 12 bases between the two germline ends.

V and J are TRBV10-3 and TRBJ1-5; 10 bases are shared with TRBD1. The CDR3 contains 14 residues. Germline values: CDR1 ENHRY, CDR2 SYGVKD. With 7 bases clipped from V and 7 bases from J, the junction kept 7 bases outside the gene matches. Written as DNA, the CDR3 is TGTGCCATCACCAGGACAGGGGGTGAACAGCCCCAGCATTTT. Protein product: CAITRTGGEQPQHF.